Presented here are 32 T cell receptor beta chains from one specimen sequenced in a study of OX40 agonist ivuxolimab in advanced cancers. Sequenced by immunoSEQ multiplex PCR; TCRdb stores in-frame clones only, minus some. The data hold roughly 39,000 clones, with about 88% observed a single time. Sample: CD4+ or CD8+ T cells sorted from blood, taken in a trial of the OX40 agonist ivuxolimab. Receptors were obtained from an adult with an advanced solid tumor such as melanoma, head and neck, liver or kidney cancer.

This clone showed up just once. V usage is TRBV29-1 and J usage is TRBJ2-7; D gene uncertain. The CDR3 is 12 residues long. Trimming took 5 bases from V and 4 from J, leaving 12 bases between them. Germline CDR1 reads SQVTM; CDR2 reads ANQGSEA. CDR3 in amino acids: CSVRITSYEQYF. CDR3 sequence (DNA): TGCAGCGTTCGCATTACATCTTACGAGCAGTACTTC.

The V call is TRBV7-2, the J call TRBJ2-7; 8 positions agree with TRBD2. This CDR3 is 16 amino acids long. Germline CDR1 SGHTA, CDR2 FQGNSA. The trim removed 4 bases at V and 0 bases at J, leaving 8 bases unmatched. For the CDR3, the DNA is TGTGCCAGCAGCTCCCGGACTAGCTCGAGCTCCTACGAGCAGTACTTC. It translates to CASSSRTSSSSYEQYF.

CDR3 in DNA: TGTGCCAGCAGCGTATCAGGAGGGTATAACATTCAGTACTTC. Amino acids: CASSVSGGYNIQYF. This chain connects TRBV9 to TRBJ2-4; TRBD2 might be the D (6 bases). The CDR3 is made up of 14 amino acids. CDR1 and CDR2 from the germline V gene are SGDLS and YYNGEE. V was cut by 1 base and J by 7 bases, with 12 bases left in between.

The chain has TRBV28 and TRBJ2-3; 9 bases fit TRBD2. The CDR3 sequence is 17 residues long. The V and J ends lost 5 bases and 5 bases, in that order; junction bases with no gene match: 14. Germline-derived CDR1 and CDR2 are MDHEN and SYDVKM. The CDR3 nucleotides read TGTGCCAGCAGTCCCCCGCGAGGGGCGGGAGGGGTAGATACGCAGTATTTT. This gives the protein CASSPPRGAGGVDTQYF.

This clone was seen only once. This rearrangement joins TRBV28 to TRBJ1-6; D remains unclear. CDR1 is MDHEN, CDR2 SYDVKM, per germline. The CDR3 has 12 amino acids. V was trimmed by 3 bases and J by 11 bases, leaving 8 bases between them. The CDR3 region has the DNA TGTGCCAGCAGTTTGGGCTATGCACCCCTCCACTTT. Translated, it gives CASSLGYAPLHF.

The chain joins TRBV27 to TRBJ2-3; TRBD2 agrees at 11 bases. The length of the CDR3 is 16 residues. Unmatched junction bases numbered 8, after V lost 3 bases and J lost 6 bases. Per germline, CDR1 MNHEY and CDR2 SMNVEV (reference sequence). The chain's CDR3 is CASSFGLAGRGDTQYF. For the CDR3, the DNA is TGTGCCAGCAGTTTCGGACTAGCGGGCCGTGGGGATACGCAGTATTTT.

The genes are TRBV6-1 and TRBJ2-5, with unresolved D. CDR3 length: 11 amino acids. V lost 8 bases, J lost 0 bases, and 4 bases lay in between. Germline lookup yields CDR1 MNHNS and CDR2 SASEGT. In DNA, the CDR3 is TGTGCCAGCCAGTACCAAGAGACCCAGTACTTC. This encodes CASQYQETQYF.

The V gene is TRBV7-3, the J gene TRBJ1-1; 7 nucleotides match TRBD1. V shed 3 bases and J 3 bases; nucleotides not matched to a gene: 1. Germline V lookup: CDR1 SGHTA, CDR2 FQGTGA. The CDR3 runs to 13 residues. As DNA, the CDR3 is TGTGCCAGCAGCTTCCAGGGGGACACTGAAGCTTTCTTT. Its translation is CASSFQGDTEAFF.

The chain has TRBV10-3 and TRBJ2-1, with 7 bases aligning to TRBD1. CDR3 length equals 15 residues. Per the germline V gene, CDR1 is ENHRY and CDR2 is SYGVKD. V lost 2 bases and J lost 5; bases outside the gene matches: 6. DNA of the CDR3: TGTGCCATCAGTGAGCAACAGGGGACCCACAATGAGCAGTTCTTC. Translating gives CAISEQQGTHNEQFF.

By sample fraction, this clone is large (0.1 to 1%). V is TRBV5-6 and J is TRBJ2-7, with D perhaps matching TRBD1 (5 bases). CDR3 size: 15 residues. CDR1 SGHDT and CDR2 YYEEEE come from the germline V gene. V lost 0 bases and J lost 5, with 15 bases in between. CDR3 in amino acids: CASSLGGQEEDEQYF. CDR3 sequence (DNA): TGTGCCAGCAGCTTGGGGGGCCAGGAAGAGGACGAGCAGTACTTC.

J is TRBJ1-1 and V is TRBV14; possibly TRBD1 for D (5 bases). Germline assignment: CDR1 SGHDN and CDR2 FVKESK. The CDR3 is made up of 13 amino acids. Deletions cut 4 bases from V and 10 bases from J, with 16 bases between. CDR3 DNA: TGTGCCAGCAGCCGAGTGGCAGGGACGGTAGCTTTCTTT. Protein: CASSRVAGTVAFF.

The genes are TRBV5-1 and TRBJ2-3, with D tentatively TRBD2 (6 bases). Germline V gene lookup returns CDR1 SGHRS and CDR2 YFSETQ. The V gene lost 5 bases and the J gene lost 5 bases, with 12 bases spanning the gap. This CDR3 comprises 13 residues. The CDR3 reads CASSREFGDTQYF. For the CDR3, the DNA is TGCGCCAGCAGTCGGGAGTTTGGAGATACGCAGTATTTT. Complete variable domain (other parts from reference TRBV5-1 and TRBJ2-3): KAGVTQTPRYLIKTRGQQVTLSCSPISGHRSVSWYQQTPGQGLQFLFEYFSETQRNKGNFPGRFSGRQFSNSRSEMNVSTLELGDSALYLCASSREFGDTQYFGPGTRLTVL.

CDR3 loop: CASSPLRAGGYTF. The CDR3 nucleotides read TGTGCCAGCAGCCCTCTTAGGGCCGGGGGCTACACCTTC. The rearrangement joins TRBV6-6 to TRBJ1-2; D remains unclear. This CDR3 has 13 amino acids. The germline gives CDR1 MNHNY, CDR2 SVGAGI (reference sequence). The V end lost 6 bases, the J end lost 8 bases, and 16 bases lay between the germline ends.

The J gene is TRBJ2-2, the V gene TRBV28; tentatively, D is TRBD1 or TRBD2 (5 bases each). The CDR3 is 16 residues long. The V end was cut by 6 bases, the J end by 0 bases, with 14 bases between. CDR1 MDHEN and CDR2 SYDVKM come from the germline V gene. The CDR3 nucleotides are TGTGCCAGCAGGGGGGTCAGAGGGTCGAACACCGGGGAGCTGTTTTTT. Its translation is CASRGVRGSNTGELFF.

The rearrangement links TRBV10-2 to TRBJ2-1; 8 bases match TRBD1. The germline CDR1 and CDR2 sequences are WSHSY and SAAADI. This CDR3 has 19 amino acids. With V trimmed by 4 bases and J by 0 bases, 14 bases remained unmatched. The CDR3 here is CASSARGQGDRGSYNEQFF. For the CDR3, the DNA is TGCGCCAGCAGTGCCCGTGGACAGGGTGATAGGGGCTCCTACAATGAGCAGTTCTTC.

The CDR3 region has the DNA TGCGCCAGCAGCTTGGGGGCGGGAGTAAGTCTGAGCACCGGGGAGCTGTTTTTT. Translating gives CASSLGAGVSLSTGELFF. V usage is TRBV5-1 and J usage is TRBJ2-2; 7 bases agree with TRBD2. Germline V gives CDR1 SGHRS, CDR2 YFSETQ. The V and J ends lost 0 bases and 4 bases, in that order; junction bases with no gene match: 12. This CDR3 has 18 amino acids.

The chain employs TRBV9 and TRBJ1-3; D unresolved. Germline V gene lookup returns CDR1 SGDLS and CDR2 YYNGEE. V dropped 2 bases and J dropped 0 bases, with 18 bases sitting between them. This CDR3 comprises 18 residues. CDR3 region: CASSVYARTDYSGNTIYF. CDR3 nucleotides: TGTGCCAGCAGCGTCTACGCCCGGACGGACTACTCTGGAAACACCATATATTTT.

This sequence joins TRBV19 and TRBJ1-1; D is unresolved. CDR3 length: 12 amino acids. Looked up from germline, CDR1 is LNHDA and CDR2 is SQIVND (reference sequence). V was shortened by 7 bases and J by 4 bases, with 10 bases between the two germline ends. The DNA for the CDR3 is TGTGCCAGTAAGGGTTGGGGCACTGAAGCTTTCTTT. Translating gives CASKGWGTEAFF. Using reference TRBV19 and TRBJ1-1 for the parts outside the CDR3, the full variable domain is DGGITQSPKYLFRKEGQNVTLSCEQNLNHDAMYWYRQDPGQGLRLIYYSQIVNDFQKGDIAEGYSVSREKKESFPLTVTSAQKNPTAFYLCASKGWGTEAFFGQGTRLTVV.

This chain links TRBV5-2 with TRBJ1-2; the D call of TRBD1 is as the table states it, not checked on the DNA. TRBV5-2 corresponds to a pseudogene. The CDR3 sequence is 14 residues long. CDR3 coding DNA: TGTGCCAGCAGCTTCCAGACAGAGAACTATGGCTACACCTTC. Translation: CASSFQTENYGYTF.

This rearrangement joins TRBV6-6 to TRBJ2-7; D is unresolved. V was trimmed by 3 bases and J by 3 bases, leaving 12 bases between them. CDR3 length equals 14 residues. CDR1 MNHNY and CDR2 SVGAGI come from the germline V gene (reference sequence). The CDR3: CASSYRLSRYEQYF. For the CDR3, the DNA is TGTGCCAGCAGTTATCGGCTTTCCCGCTACGAGCAGTACTTC.

The chain combines TRBV27 with TRBJ1-4; the D is unclear. Trimming pared 5 bases from V and 0 bases from J, leaving 19 bases between. The V gene's germline CDR1 is MNHEY and CDR2 SMNVEV (reference sequence). The CDR3 runs to 18 residues. CDR3 DNA: TGTGCCAGCAGTCCCTACTCCTTCACGAGGGCAACTAATGAAAAACTGTTTTTT. Protein product: CASSPYSFTRATNEKLFF.

The chain recombines TRBV30 with TRBJ2-1; the D is unclear. CDR1 is GTSNPN, CDR2 SVGIG, per germline (reference sequence). The CDR3 extends over 12 amino acids. The ends were cut back, 3 bases at V and 3 bases at J, with 6 bases in the middle. As DNA, the CDR3 is TGTGCCTGGAGGGGCTACTACAATGAGCAGTTCTTC. Translated, it gives CAWRGYYNEQFF.

This sequence joins TRBV28 and TRBJ2-5; unclear D gene. The closer fit of TRBJ2-7 to the DNA end suggests the J call may be wrong. Looked up from germline, CDR1 is MDHEN and CDR2 is SYDVKM. CDR3 length: 12 amino acids. DNA for the CDR3: TGTGCCAGCAGCCGCGGCCCCTACGAGCAGTACTTC. Protein product: CASSRGPYEQYF.

The chain uses TRBV5-8 and TRBJ2-3; possibly TRBD2 for D (5 bases). The V gene lost 0 bases and the J gene lost 4 bases, with 12 bases spanning the gap. Germline CDR1 SGHTS, CDR2 YDEGEE. This CDR3 contains 15 residues. The CDR3 reads CASSLARVGSDTQYF. DNA of the CDR3: TGTGCCAGCAGCTTGGCGAGGGTTGGATCAGATACGCAGTATTTT.

This clone was found a few times. The V and J genes are TRBV7-9 and TRBJ2-1, with 11 bases aligning to TRBD1. CDR1 is SEHNR and CDR2 is FQNEAQ in the germline V gene (reference sequence). The CDR3 covers 15 residues. Trimming at V came to 5 bases and at J to 3 bases, leaving 3 bases not matched to a gene. DNA of the CDR3: TGTGCCAGCAGCGCCGGGACAGGGGGCTACAATGAGCAGTTCTTC. This gives the protein CASSAGTGGYNEQFF.

The count of this clone is one. CDR3 region: CASSLHSYNEQFF. The CDR3 region has the DNA TGTGCCAGCAGCCTCCACTCTTACAATGAGCAGTTCTTC. The chain carries TRBV7-3 and TRBJ2-1; D gene unclear. V shed 5 bases and J shed 4 bases, with 9 bases lying between them. The germline V gene encodes CDR1 SGHTA and CDR2 FQGTGA. CDR3 length: 13 residues. Using reference TRBV7-3 and TRBJ2-1 for the parts outside the CDR3, the full variable domain is GAGVSQTPSNKVTEKGKYVELRCDPISGHTALYWYRQSLGQGPEFLIYFQGTGAADDSGLPNDRFFAVRPEGSVSTLKIQRTERGDSAVYLCASSLHSYNEQFFGPGTRLTVL.

V usage is TRBV4-1 and J usage is TRBJ2-2, with D perhaps matching TRBD1 (5 bases). This CDR3 comprises 16 residues. Per the germline V gene, CDR1 is MGHRA and CDR2 is YSYEKL. Trimming removed 0 bases from V and 4 bases from J, with 12 bases in between. The CDR3 bases are TGCGCCAGCAGCCAAGATCCGCGGACAATCACCGGGGAGCTGTTTTTT. This sequence encodes CASSQDPRTITGELFF.

V is TRBV10-3 and J is TRBJ2-1; possibly TRBD2 for D (5 bases). This CDR3 has 14 residues. Looked up from germline, CDR1 is ENHRY and CDR2 is SYGVKD. V was shortened by 6 bases and J by 1 base, with 10 bases between the two germline ends. For the CDR3, the DNA is TGTGCCATCAGAGAAAGAGGGTCCTACAATGAGCAGTTCTTC. This sequence encodes CAIRERGSYNEQFF.

The rearrangement uses TRBV27 and TRBJ2-1; D tentatively reads TRBD1 or TRBD2 (6 bases each). Trimming left V 8 bases short and J 7 bases short, with 18 bases between. Germline V gene data show CDR1 as MNHEY and CDR2 as SMNVEV (reference sequence). This CDR3 has 14 residues. Here the CDR3 reads CASGRWGARNEQFF. The DNA of the CDR3 is TGTGCCAGCGGAAGGTGGGGGGCGCGGAATGAGCAGTTCTTC.

The CDR3 bases are TGTGCCAGCAGCACGGGACTGTACACCGGGGAGCTGTTTTTT. Its translation is CASSTGLYTGELFF. The chain links TRBV7-2 to TRBJ2-2; a weak D match, TRBD2 (6 bases). V lost 5 bases, J lost 3 bases, and 10 bases lay in between. Germline CDR1 SGHTA, CDR2 FQGNSA. The CDR3 contains 14 residues.

The chain joins TRBV6-6 to TRBJ2-7; D gene unclear. Germline values: CDR1 MNHNY, CDR2 SVGAGI (reference sequence). V was cut by 2 bases and J by 2 bases, with 4 bases left in between. CDR3 length: 12 amino acids. The CDR3 spells CASSYHPYEQYF. In DNA, the CDR3 is TGTGCCAGCAGTTACCACCCCTACGAGCAGTACTTC.

The count of this clone is one. The chain couples TRBV30 to TRBJ2-1, with TRBD2 identical over 10 bases. The V gene end was trimmed by 1 base and the J gene end by 9 bases; junction bases not matched to a gene: 18. Germline CDR1 reads GTSNPN; CDR2 reads SVGIG (reference sequence). The CDR3 is made up of 18 amino acids. The CDR3 reads CAWSATTFSGRPPGEQFF. The CDR3 DNA follows: TGTGCCTGGAGTGCCACAACCTTTAGCGGGAGGCCCCCAGGTGAGCAGTTCTTC. Supplemented by reference TRBV30 and TRBJ2-1, the full variable domain reads SQTIHQWPATLVQPVGSPLSLECTVEGTSNPNLYWYRQAAGRGLQLLFYSVGIGQISSEVPQNLSASRPQDRQFILSSKKLLLSDSGFYLCAWSATTFSGRPPGEQFFGPGTRLTVL.